The 32 T cell receptor beta chains below were found in one sample sequenced in a study of technical replicates of blood from a few donors. Measured with immunoSEQ multiplex PCR; TCRdb has only the in-frame clones, and not every one. The sample has 40,000 to 60,000 clones; roughly nine tenths are singletons. The sample taken for sequencing was PBMCs. These TCRs come from a human donor in good health. Some clones in this sample may be carry-over from other donors' samples.

The chain employs TRBV5-8 and TRBJ2-1; 8 bases match TRBD1. CDR3 size: 15 residues. Germline V gene data show CDR1 as SGHTS and CDR2 as YDEGEE. V was pared by 2 bases and J by 5 bases, with 6 bases of the junction left unmatched. The CDR3: CASSFRTGSNNEQFF. Written as DNA, the CDR3 is TGTGCCAGCAGCTTCAGGACAGGGAGCAACAATGAGCAGTTCTTC. Together with reference TRBV5-8 and TRBJ2-1, the CDR3 gives the full variable domain: EAGVTQSPTHLIKTRGQQATLRCSPISGHTSVYWYQQALGLGLQFLLWYDEGEERNRGNFPPRFSGRQFPNYSSELNVNALELEDSALYLCASSFRTGSNNEQFFGPGTRLTVL.

The rearrangement uses TRBV6-5 and TRBJ1-2, with D tentatively TRBD1 (5 bases). Germline assignment: CDR1 MNHEY and CDR2 SVGAGI. Trimming shortened V by 10 bases and J by 7 bases, and 22 bases separated the two germline ends. The CDR3 loop spans 14 amino acids. CDR3 bases: TGTGCCACTGGGGCTTTGGGGGGGTTGAGTGGCTACACCTTC. Protein sequence: CATGALGGLSGYTF.

This rearrangement joins TRBV7-9 to TRBJ1-6, with D tentatively TRBD1 (6 bases). Germline-derived CDR1 and CDR2 are SEHNR and FQNEAQ (reference sequence). V was shortened by 5 bases and J by 6 bases, with 20 bases between the two germline ends. CDR3 length equals 17 residues. CDR3 amino acids: CASSTGWGPRGNSPLHF. CDR3 DNA sequence: TGTGCCAGCAGCACCGGTTGGGGGCCGAGGGGTAATTCACCCCTCCACTTT.

The rearrangement joins TRBV4-1 to TRBJ1-2; D is ambiguous. The germline gives CDR1 MGHRA, CDR2 YSYEKL. The CDR3 is made up of 12 amino acids. Trimming cost V 3 bases and J 8 bases, with 10 bases left between them. As DNA, the CDR3 is TGCGCCAGCAGCCAGACTGAATACGGCTACACCTTC. Amino acids: CASSQTEYGYTF.

V and J are TRBV2 and TRBJ2-7; TRBD2 matches 11 bases. V lost 5 bases and J lost 3; bases outside the gene matches: 3. The CDR3 consists of 14 residues. Germline lookup yields CDR1 SNHLY and CDR2 FYNNEI. As DNA, the CDR3 is TGTGCCAGCAGTCTCGGGACTAGCGGCTACGAGCAGTACTTC. Its protein product is CASSLGTSGYEQYF.

J is TRBJ1-1 and V is TRBV5-8; tentative D call: TRBD1 (6 bases). Trimming removed 3 bases from V and 5 bases from J, with 11 bases in between. CDR3 length: 13 amino acids. Germline V lookup: CDR1 SGHTS, CDR2 YDEGEE. The CDR3 DNA reads as TGTGCCAGCAGCTGGGATAGGGGGACTGAAGCTTTCTTT. It codes for CASSWDRGTEAFF.

The rearrangement uses TRBV5-1 and TRBJ2-1; tentatively, D is TRBD2 (5 bases). Germline V CDR1 and CDR2: SGHRS, YFSETQ. The CDR3 length is 13 residues. The V end was cut by 7 bases, the J end by 9 bases, with 17 bases between. CDR3 amino acids: CASSPGSLGEQFF. DNA of the CDR3: TGCGCCAGCTCCCCGGGGTCCTTGGGTGAGCAGTTCTTC.

The rearrangement uses TRBV27 and TRBJ2-7, with a weak D call TRBD1 (5 bases). Trimming shortened V by 5 bases and J by 1 base, and 9 bases separated the two germline ends. Germline CDR1 MNHEY, CDR2 SMNVEV (reference sequence). The CDR3 length is 13 residues. The CDR3 region has the DNA TGTGCCAGCAGTCCCCGACAGTCCTACGAGCAGTACTTC. Protein product: CASSPRQSYEQYF.

The chain uses TRBV7-3 and TRBJ2-5; 7 bases are shared with TRBD2. Germline trimming cut 0 bases from V and 1 base from J; bases unmatched to any gene: 5. This CDR3 has 16 amino acids. Per germline, CDR1 SGHTA and CDR2 FQGTGA. DNA of the CDR3: TGTGCCAGCAGCTTAACGGGGGGGGAAAGCCAAGAGACCCAGTACTTC. It yields the protein CASSLTGGESQETQYF.

The rearrangement uses TRBV11-2 and TRBJ1-4; TRBD1 might be the D (5 bases). The germline gives CDR1 SGHAT, CDR2 FQNNGV. CDR3 length equals 13 residues. Trimming removed 3 bases at V and 8 bases at J, with 10 bases between. CDR3 amino acids: CASSLSGREKLFF. CDR3 nucleotide sequence: TGTGCCAGCAGCTTGTCAGGGCGGGAAAAACTGTTTTTT.

The J gene is TRBJ2-1, the V gene TRBV29-1, with TRBD2 as a possible D gene (6 bases). Germline-derived CDR1 and CDR2 are SQVTM and ANQGSEA. Trimming took off 6 bases at V and 16 bases at J, with 22 bases between the two ends. The CDR3 totals 12 residues. The CDR3 spells CSVLMLARKHFF. CDR3 coding DNA: TGCAGCGTCCTAATGCTAGCGAGAAAACACTTCTTC.

The rearrangement joins TRBV4-3 to TRBJ1-1; D remains unclear. V was trimmed by 0 bases and J by 3 bases, leaving 11 bases between them. Germline CDR1 and CDR2: LGHNA and YSLEER. This CDR3 is built from 15 residues. The CDR3 region is CASSQDRDSYTEAFF. CDR3 DNA sequence: TGCGCCAGCAGCCAAGATCGCGACTCTTACACTGAAGCTTTCTTT.

The V gene is TRBV29-1, the J gene TRBJ1-3, with TRBD1 matching over 9 bases. V shed 6 bases and J 2 bases; nucleotides not matched to a gene: 5. The CDR3 totals 14 residues. CDR1 is SQVTM, CDR2 ANQGSEA, per germline. The CDR3 region is CSVWDRAAGNTIYF. The CDR3 DNA is TGCAGCGTATGGGACAGGGCGGCTGGAAACACCATATATTTT. Based on the CDR3 plus reference TRBV29-1 and TRBJ1-3, the full variable domain is SAVISQKPSRDICQRGTSLTIQCQVDSQVTMMFWYRQQPGQSLTLIATANQGSEATYESGFVIDKFPISRPNLTFSTLTVSNMSPEDSSIYLCSVWDRAAGNTIYFGEGSWLTVV.

V gene TRBV9 combines with J gene TRBJ2-7, with a tentative D call TRBD2 (6 bases). This CDR3 comprises 15 residues. The germline V and J ends were trimmed by 0 bases and 3 bases, with 13 bases remaining between them. Germline CDR1 reads SGDLS; CDR2 reads YYNGEE. This CDR3 reads CASSVDGSGRYEQYF. DNA for the CDR3: TGTGCCAGCAGCGTAGATGGTAGCGGTCGCTACGAGCAGTACTTC.

The sample holds one count of this clone. The V and J genes are TRBV4-1 and TRBJ2-6; D perhaps matches TRBD1 (6 bases). The V end was cut by 1 base, the J end by 4 bases, with 17 bases between. Germline values: CDR1 MGHRA, CDR2 YSYEKL. The CDR3 is 18 residues long. The CDR3 DNA reads as TGCGCCAGCAGCCAAGGCCGGGCCAGGGGACGGGGGGCCAACGTCCTGACTTTC. This gives the protein CASSQGRARGRGANVLTF.

This chain connects TRBV2 to TRBJ1-6; D not resolved. V lost 7 bases to trimming and J lost 1 base, with 14 bases between them. This CDR3 has 16 residues. Germline V gene data show CDR1 as SNHLY and CDR2 as FYNNEI. In DNA, the CDR3 is TGTGCCAGCACAGAGGATGCTTTTTCCTATAATTCACCCCTCCACTTT. This codes for CASTEDAFSYNSPLHF.

The chain couples TRBV7-9 to TRBJ2-6; D gene uncertain. V lost 4 bases to trimming and J lost 0 bases, with 16 bases between them. This CDR3 region has 18 residues. Per germline, CDR1 SEHNR and CDR2 FQNEAQ (reference sequence). The CDR3 nucleotides are TGTGCCAGCAGCTCCCCGGCGGCGGCTAGCTCTGGGGCCAACGTCCTGACTTTC. Its translation: CASSSPAAASSGANVLTF.

V usage is TRBV6-5 and J usage is TRBJ1-3; D possibly corresponds to TRBD1 (6 bases). CDR3 length: 16 amino acids. Germline V gene lookup returns CDR1 MNHEY and CDR2 SVGAGI. Trimming pared 0 bases from V and 0 bases from J, leaving 9 bases between. The CDR3 DNA is TGTGCCAGCAGTTACTCGCGGGGGCTCTCTGGAAACACCATATATTTT. This translates into CASSYSRGLSGNTIYF.

V gene TRBV7-9 combines with J gene TRBJ1-2; D is unresolved. The CDR3 totals 14 residues. The ends were cut back, 5 bases at V and 4 bases at J, with 14 bases in the middle. Germline V CDR1 and CDR2: SEHNR, FQNEAQ (reference sequence). In DNA form, the CDR3 reads TGTGCCAGCAGCCCCACCAAGCAAGCCTATGGCTACACCTTC. Its protein product is CASSPTKQAYGYTF.

The chain recombines TRBV30 with TRBJ1-4; 8 bases match TRBD1. Losses at the gene ends were 6 bases for V and 7 bases for J; bases not matched to a gene: 7. The germline gives CDR1 GTSNPN, CDR2 SVGIG (reference sequence). The CDR3 loop spans 13 amino acids. The CDR3 nucleotides read TGTGCCTGCCCCCAGGGGGCCGGTGAAAAACTGTTTTTT. This codes for CACPQGAGEKLFF. The full variable domain, its missing parts supplied by reference TRBV30 and TRBJ1-4, is SQTIHQWPATLVQPVGSPLSLECTVEGTSNPNLYWYRQAAGRGLQLLFYSVGIGQISSEVPQNLSASRPQDRQFILSSKKLLLSDSGFYLCACPQGAGEKLFFGSGTQLSVL.

This clone showed up just once. This chain joins TRBV4-1 and TRBJ2-3; a possible D gene is TRBD2 (5 bases). V was trimmed by 1 base and J by 6 bases, leaving 11 bases between them. Germline loops: CDR1 MGHRA, CDR2 YSYEKL. CDR3 length: 14 residues. The CDR3 region is CASSQAWESDTQYF. In DNA form, the CDR3 reads TGCGCCAGCAGCCAAGCTTGGGAGTCGGATACGCAGTATTTT.

V is TRBV4-1 and J is TRBJ1-2; tentative D call: TRBD1 (6 bases). This CDR3 contains 15 residues. V gave up 0 bases and J gave up 4 bases, with 12 bases separating them. The V gene's germline CDR1 is MGHRA and CDR2 YSYEKL. The CDR3 sequence: CASSQEARGAYGYTF. The CDR3 region has the DNA TGCGCCAGCAGCCAAGAGGCCAGGGGAGCCTATGGCTACACCTTC.

This clone ranks as large. The gene calls are TRBV4-1 and TRBJ1-1; 9 bases map to TRBD1. Germline assignment: CDR1 MGHRA and CDR2 YSYEKL. This CDR3 is 16 amino acids long. J gave up 2 bases and V 1 base, and 5 bases lay outside the gene matches. The CDR3 here is CASSQAQGASNTEAFF. The CDR3 DNA reads as TGCGCCAGCAGCCAAGCACAGGGGGCCTCTAACACTGAAGCTTTCTTT.

The CDR3 spells CASRRLAGPPDTQYF. The CDR3 DNA follows: TGTGCCAGCAGAAGGTTAGCGGGGCCCCCAGATACGCAGTATTTT. This sequence joins TRBV11-2 and TRBJ2-3; 8 nucleotides align to TRBD2. The V gene end was trimmed by 6 bases and the J gene end by 4 bases; junction bases not matched to a gene: 9. The CDR3 covers 15 residues. CDR1 is SGHAT, CDR2 FQNNGV, per germline.

This chain uses TRBV19 with TRBJ1-2; tentative D call: TRBD1 (6 bases). CDR1 and CDR2 from the germline V gene are LNHDA and SQIVND (reference sequence). Trimming removed 2 bases at V and 7 bases at J, with 23 bases between. The CDR3 extends over 17 amino acids. The CDR3 loop is CASSISIATGGIPGYTF. CDR3 DNA: TGTGCCAGTAGTATAAGCATCGCGACAGGTGGGATCCCTGGCTACACCTTC.

The chain combines TRBV5-1 with TRBJ2-5; D is uncertain. The CDR3 totals 14 residues. CDR1 and CDR2 (germline): SGHRS, YFSETQ. V was cut by 4 bases and J by 4 bases, with 14 bases left in between. The CDR3 is CASSRVGSSETQYF. The DNA for the CDR3 is TGCGCCAGCAGCCGAGTGGGCTCATCAGAGACCCAGTACTTC. Complete variable domain (other parts from reference TRBV5-1 and TRBJ2-5): KAGVTQTPRYLIKTRGQQVTLSCSPISGHRSVSWYQQTPGQGLQFLFEYFSETQRNKGNFPGRFSGRQFSNSRSEMNVSTLELGDSALYLCASSRVGSSETQYFGPGTRLLVL.

V usage is TRBV7-9 and J usage is TRBJ2-3; 7 nucleotides align to TRBD1. V lost 3 bases and J lost 0; bases outside the gene matches: 3. Germline CDR1 reads SEHNR; CDR2 reads FQNEAQ (reference sequence). This CDR3 contains 15 residues. The DNA of the CDR3 is TGTGCCAGCAGCTTTTACAGGGGAAGCACAGATACGCAGTATTTT. Residues: CASSFYRGSTDTQYF.

The chain has TRBV11-2 and TRBJ2-7; TRBD1 matches 8 bases. V lost 1 base, J lost 2 bases, and 4 bases stayed unmatched. The CDR3 runs to 15 residues. In germline, CDR1 is SGHAT, CDR2 FQNNGV. CDR3 sequence reads: CASSLAGRGPYEQYF. As DNA, the CDR3 is TGTGCCAGCAGCTTAGCGGGCAGGGGGCCCTACGAGCAGTACTTC.

The chain links TRBV5-1 to TRBJ1-2; TRBD1 matches 8 bases. Germline lookup yields CDR1 SGHRS and CDR2 YFSETQ. There are 14 residues in the CDR3. The trim removed 2 bases at V and 4 bases at J, leaving 4 bases unmatched. CDR3 bases: TGCGCCAGCAGCTTCCAGGGGGCCCCCTATGGCTACACCTTC. Translated: CASSFQGAPYGYTF.

The V call is TRBV30, the J call TRBJ1-5; D is perhaps TRBD1 (5 bases). This CDR3 has 13 residues. Germline V lookup: CDR1 GTSNPN, CDR2 SVGIG (reference sequence). The ends were cut back, 2 bases at V and 4 bases at J, with 9 bases in the middle. Here the CDR3 reads CAWSFGGNQPQHF. The CDR3 coding sequence is TGTGCCTGGAGTTTCGGGGGGAATCAGCCCCAGCATTTT.

The V and J genes are TRBV5-1 and TRBJ1-2; perhaps TRBD1 as D (6 bases). Germline lookup yields CDR1 SGHRS and CDR2 YFSETQ. The CDR3 runs to 13 residues. V shed 0 bases and J shed 6 bases, with 9 bases lying between them. The CDR3 nucleotides read TGCGCCAGCAGCTTGGCGGGGGGCGATGGCTACACCTTC. As protein: CASSLAGGDGYTF.

The chain employs TRBV28 and TRBJ1-5; TRBD1 is a possible D gene (5 bases). Per the germline V gene, CDR1 is MDHEN and CDR2 is SYDVKM. CDR3 length equals 15 residues. V lost 7 bases, J lost 1 base, and 14 bases lay in between. The CDR3: CASTRGGMSNQPQHF. DNA of the CDR3: TGTGCCAGCACCCGGGGGGGTATGAGCAATCAGCCCCAGCATTTT.